The entry that follows covers one T cell receptor (beta chain) sequence. The antigen is unknown. Within the sample, other DNA sequences also encode this same CDR3. V lost 5 bases to trimming and J lost 5 bases; unmatched junction nucleotides: 3. This CDR3 comprises 13 residues. In germline, CDR1 is SGHTA, CDR2 FQGNSA. This sample is drawn from a study of cytomegalovirus exposure and HLA in healthy donors. Broader study findings: CMV serostatus was the only recorded immune exposure for donors. The authors enumerated around 150 TCR beta chains as linked to cytomegalovirus. According to a later analysis, donors in an Asian-associated ancestry cluster reportedly had fewer N-insertions than the approximately 620-donor mean.

PCR involved 60 Vbeta and 13 Jbeta primers. Clones were read by immunoSEQ multiplex PCR, and TCRdb kept only the in-frame ones, dropping some. Its table lists about 200,000 clones. This rearrangement joins TRBV7-2 to TRBJ1-5, with TRBD1 matching over 7 bases. Sequencing was performed on PBMCs. The sequence was collected from a woman aged 30 to 39 in good health and CMV-seropositive. As DNA, the CDR3 is TGTGCCAGCAGCCCAGACAGGGATCAGCCCCAGCATTTT. This gives the protein CASSPDRDQPQHF.